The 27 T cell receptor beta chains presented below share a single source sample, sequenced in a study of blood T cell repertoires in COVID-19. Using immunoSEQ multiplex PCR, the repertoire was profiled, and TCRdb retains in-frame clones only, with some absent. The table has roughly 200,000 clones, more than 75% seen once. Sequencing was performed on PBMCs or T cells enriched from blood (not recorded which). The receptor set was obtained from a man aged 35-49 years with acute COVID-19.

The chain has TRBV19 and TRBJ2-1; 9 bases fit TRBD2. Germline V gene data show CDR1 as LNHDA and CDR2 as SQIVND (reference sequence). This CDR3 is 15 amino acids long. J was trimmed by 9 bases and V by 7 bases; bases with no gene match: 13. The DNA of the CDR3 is TGTGCCAGTACCACCTTGATAGCGGGAGTCGGTGAGCAGTTCTTC. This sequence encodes CASTTLIAGVGEQFF.

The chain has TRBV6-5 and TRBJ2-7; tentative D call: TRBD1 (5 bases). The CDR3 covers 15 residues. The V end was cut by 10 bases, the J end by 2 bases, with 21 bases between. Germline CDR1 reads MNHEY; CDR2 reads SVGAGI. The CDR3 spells CATSTGYRYPYEQYF. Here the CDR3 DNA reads TGTGCCACTTCAACGGGTTACAGGTACCCCTACGAGCAGTACTTC.

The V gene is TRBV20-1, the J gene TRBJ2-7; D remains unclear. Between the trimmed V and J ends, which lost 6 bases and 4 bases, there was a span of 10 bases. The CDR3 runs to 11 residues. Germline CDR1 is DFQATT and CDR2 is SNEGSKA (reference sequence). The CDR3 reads CSAPSGYEQYF. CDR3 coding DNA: TGCAGTGCCCCCTCCGGTTACGAGCAGTACTTC.

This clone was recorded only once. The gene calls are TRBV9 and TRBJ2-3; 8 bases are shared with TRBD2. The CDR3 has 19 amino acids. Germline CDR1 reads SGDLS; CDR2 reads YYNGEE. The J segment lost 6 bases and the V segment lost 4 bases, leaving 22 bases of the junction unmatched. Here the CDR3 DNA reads TGTGCCAGCAGCCCACACTCAGGACCGACTAGCGACGTTCGGGATACGCAGTATTTT. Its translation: CASSPHSGPTSDVRDTQYF. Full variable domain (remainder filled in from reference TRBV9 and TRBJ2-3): DSGVTQTPKHLITATGQRVTLRCSPRSGDLSVYWYQQSLDQGLQFLIQYYNGEERAKGNILERFSAQQFPDLHSELNLSSLELGDSALYFCASSPHSGPTSDVRDTQYFGPGTRLTVL.

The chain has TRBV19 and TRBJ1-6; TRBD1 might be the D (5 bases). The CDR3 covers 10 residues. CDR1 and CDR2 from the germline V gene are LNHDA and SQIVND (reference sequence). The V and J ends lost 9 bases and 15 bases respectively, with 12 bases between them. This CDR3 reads CASGGLLLHF. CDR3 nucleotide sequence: TGTGCCAGCGGGGGTCTCCTCCTCCACTTT. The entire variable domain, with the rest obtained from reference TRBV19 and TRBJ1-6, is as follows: DGGITQSPKYLFRKEGQNVTLSCEQNLNHDAMYWYRQDPGQGLRLIYYSQIVNDFQKGDIAEGYSVSREKKESFPLTVTSAQKNPTAFYLCASGGLLLHFGNGTRLTVT.

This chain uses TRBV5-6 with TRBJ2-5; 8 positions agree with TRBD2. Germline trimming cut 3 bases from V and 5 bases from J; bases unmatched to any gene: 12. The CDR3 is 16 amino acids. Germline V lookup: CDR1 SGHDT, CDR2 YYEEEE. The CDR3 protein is CASSSSGSLPWETQYF. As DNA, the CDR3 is TGTGCCAGCAGCTCGAGCGGGAGCCTCCCGTGGGAGACCCAGTACTTC.

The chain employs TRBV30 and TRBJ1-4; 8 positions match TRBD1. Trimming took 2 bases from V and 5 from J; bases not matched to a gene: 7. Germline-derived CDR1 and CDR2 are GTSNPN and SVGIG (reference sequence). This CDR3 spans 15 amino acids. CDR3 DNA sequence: TGTGCCTGGAGTACCGGGACAGGAGGAAATGAAAAACTGTTTTTT. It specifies CAWSTGTGGNEKLFF.

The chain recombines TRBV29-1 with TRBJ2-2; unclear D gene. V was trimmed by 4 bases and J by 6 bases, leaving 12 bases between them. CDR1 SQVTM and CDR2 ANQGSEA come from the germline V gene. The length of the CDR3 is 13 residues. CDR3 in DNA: TGCAGCGTTGGTAGTCAGGTGGCCGGGGAGCTGTTTTTT. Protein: CSVGSQVAGELFF.

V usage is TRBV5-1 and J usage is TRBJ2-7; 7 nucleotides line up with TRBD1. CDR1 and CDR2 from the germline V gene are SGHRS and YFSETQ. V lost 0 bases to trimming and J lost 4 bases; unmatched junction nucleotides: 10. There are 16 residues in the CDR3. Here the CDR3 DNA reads TGCGCCAGCAGCTTGGAGGGGGACAGCCCCGCGTACGAGCAGTACTTC. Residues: CASSLEGDSPAYEQYF.

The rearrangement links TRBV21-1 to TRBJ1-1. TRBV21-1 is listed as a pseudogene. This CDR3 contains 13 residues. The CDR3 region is CASATGLDTEAFF. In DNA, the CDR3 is TGTGCCTCCGCCACGGGATTGGACACTGAAGCTTTCTTT.

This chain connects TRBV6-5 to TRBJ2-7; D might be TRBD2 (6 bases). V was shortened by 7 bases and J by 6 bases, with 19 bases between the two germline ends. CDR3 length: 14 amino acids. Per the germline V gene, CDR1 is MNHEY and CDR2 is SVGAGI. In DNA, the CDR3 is TGTGCCAGCATCGCCCCCACCGGGGGACGCGAGCAGTACTTC. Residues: CASIAPTGGREQYF.

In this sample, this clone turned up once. This chain's CDR3 is CASSPESTSQETQYF. The CDR3 region has the DNA TGTGCCAGCTCACCAGAGTCAACGAGCCAAGAGACCCAGTACTTC. This chain connects TRBV18 to TRBJ2-5, with D hard to call. The CDR3 contains 15 residues. In germline, CDR1 is KGHSH, CDR2 LQKENI. The V gene lost 2 bases and the J gene lost 1 base, with 11 bases spanning the gap.

CDR3 DNA sequence: TGTGCCAGCAGCTTAAGGGACAGGGGTTCACCCCTCCACTTT. Protein: CASSLRDRGSPLHF. The J gene is TRBJ1-6, the V gene TRBV7-9; 10 bases fit TRBD1. Germline CDR1 and CDR2: SEHNR and FQNEAQ (reference sequence). The CDR3 covers 14 residues. J gave up 9 bases and V 2 bases, and 1 base lay outside the gene matches.

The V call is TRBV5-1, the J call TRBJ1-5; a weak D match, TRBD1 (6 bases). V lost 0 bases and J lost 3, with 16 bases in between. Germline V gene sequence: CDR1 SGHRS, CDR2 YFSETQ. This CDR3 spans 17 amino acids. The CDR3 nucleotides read TGCGCCAGCAGCTTGGAGCCCCAGGGGTCCTACAATCAGCCCCAGCATTTT. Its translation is CASSLEPQGSYNQPQHF.

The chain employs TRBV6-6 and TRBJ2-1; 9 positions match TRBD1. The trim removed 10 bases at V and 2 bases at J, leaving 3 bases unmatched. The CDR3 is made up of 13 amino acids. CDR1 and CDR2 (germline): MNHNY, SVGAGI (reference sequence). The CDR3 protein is CATQGATYNEQFF. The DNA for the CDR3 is TGTGCCACACAGGGGGCCACCTACAATGAGCAGTTCTTC.

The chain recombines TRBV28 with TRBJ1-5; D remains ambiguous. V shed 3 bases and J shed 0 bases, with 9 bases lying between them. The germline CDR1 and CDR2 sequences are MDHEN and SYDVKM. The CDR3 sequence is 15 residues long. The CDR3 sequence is CASSFYQDSNQPQHF. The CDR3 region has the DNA TGTGCCAGCAGTTTCTATCAGGATAGCAATCAGCCCCAGCATTTT.

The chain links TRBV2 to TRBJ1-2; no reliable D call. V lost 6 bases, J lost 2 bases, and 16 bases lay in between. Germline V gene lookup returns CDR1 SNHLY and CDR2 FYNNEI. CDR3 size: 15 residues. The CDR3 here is CASRAFYEANYGYTF. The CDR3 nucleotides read TGTGCCAGCAGGGCTTTTTATGAGGCAAACTATGGCTACACCTTC.

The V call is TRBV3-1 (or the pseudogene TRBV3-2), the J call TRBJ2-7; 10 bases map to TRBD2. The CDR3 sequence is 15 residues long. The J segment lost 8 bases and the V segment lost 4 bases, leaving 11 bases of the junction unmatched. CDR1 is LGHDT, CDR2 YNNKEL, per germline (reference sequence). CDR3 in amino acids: CASSPRPTSGAKQYF. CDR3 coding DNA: TGTGCCAGCAGCCCCCGACCTACTAGCGGGGCGAAGCAGTACTTC.

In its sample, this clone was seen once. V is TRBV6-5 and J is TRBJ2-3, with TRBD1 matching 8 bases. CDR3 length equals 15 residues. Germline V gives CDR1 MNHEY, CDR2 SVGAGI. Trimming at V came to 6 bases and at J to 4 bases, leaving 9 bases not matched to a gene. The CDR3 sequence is CASSTPQGGSDTQYF. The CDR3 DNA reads TGTGCCAGCAGCACTCCACAGGGGGGCTCAGATACGCAGTATTTT.

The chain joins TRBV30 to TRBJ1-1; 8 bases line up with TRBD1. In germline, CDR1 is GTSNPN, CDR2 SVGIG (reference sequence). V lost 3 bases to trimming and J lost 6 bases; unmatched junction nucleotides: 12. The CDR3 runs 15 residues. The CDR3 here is CAWRKGQASWAEAFF. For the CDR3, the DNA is TGTGCCTGGAGGAAGGGACAGGCGAGCTGGGCTGAAGCTTTCTTT.

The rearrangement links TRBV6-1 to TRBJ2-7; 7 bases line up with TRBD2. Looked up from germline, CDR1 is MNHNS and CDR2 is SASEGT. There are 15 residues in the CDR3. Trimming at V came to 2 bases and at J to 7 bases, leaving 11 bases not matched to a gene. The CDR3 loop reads CASSELGRSQGEQYF. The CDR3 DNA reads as TGTGCCAGCAGTGAACTCGGGAGGAGTCAAGGGGAGCAGTACTTC.

This chain's CDR3 is CASSYEVAGGRNEQFF. The CDR3 DNA reads TGTGCCAGCAGTTACGAGGTAGCGGGAGGTCGCAATGAGCAGTTCTTC. The V and J genes are TRBV6-5 and TRBJ2-1, with 10 bases fitting TRBD2. Trimming at V came to 2 bases and at J to 6 bases, leaving 7 bases not matched to a gene. Germline values: CDR1 MNHEY, CDR2 SVGAGI. The CDR3 contains 16 residues.

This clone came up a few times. In DNA form, the CDR3 reads TGTGCCAGCAGCTTAGGTTGGGGGGGCTACGAGCAGTACTTC. Amino acid sequence: CASSLGWGGYEQYF. This chain links TRBV7-9 with TRBJ2-7; 7 bases fit TRBD2. The CDR3 contains 14 residues. Trimming at V came to 1 base and at J to 3 bases, leaving 3 bases not matched to a gene. Germline V lookup: CDR1 SEHNR, CDR2 FQNEAQ (reference sequence).

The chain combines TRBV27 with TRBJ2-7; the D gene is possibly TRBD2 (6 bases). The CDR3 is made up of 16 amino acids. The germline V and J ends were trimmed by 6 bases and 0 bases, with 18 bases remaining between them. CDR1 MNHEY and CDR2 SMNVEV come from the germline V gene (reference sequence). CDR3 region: CASSRGFVGSSYEQYF. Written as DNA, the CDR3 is TGTGCCAGCAGCCGGGGATTTGTCGGGAGCTCCTACGAGCAGTACTTC.

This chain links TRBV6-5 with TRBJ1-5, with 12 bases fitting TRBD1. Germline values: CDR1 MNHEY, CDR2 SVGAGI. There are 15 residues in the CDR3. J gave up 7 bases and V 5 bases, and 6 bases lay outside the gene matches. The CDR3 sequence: CASSRDRGRGQPQHF. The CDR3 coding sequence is TGTGCCAGCAGTCGGGACAGGGGGCGTGGGCAGCCCCAGCATTTT.

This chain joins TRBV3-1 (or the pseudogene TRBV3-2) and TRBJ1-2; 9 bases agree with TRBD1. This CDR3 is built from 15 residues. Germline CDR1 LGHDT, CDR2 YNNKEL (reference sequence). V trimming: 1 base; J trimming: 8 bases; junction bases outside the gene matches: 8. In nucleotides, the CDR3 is TGTGCCAGCAGCCAAGTTGGGACAGGGTACGTGGGCTACACCTTC. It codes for CASSQVGTGYVGYTF.

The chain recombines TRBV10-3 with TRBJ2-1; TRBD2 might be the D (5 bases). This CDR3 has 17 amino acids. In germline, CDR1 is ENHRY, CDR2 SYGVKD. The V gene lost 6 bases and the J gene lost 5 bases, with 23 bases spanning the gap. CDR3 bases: TGTGCCATCAGAAACCAATTAACTAGTCACCCCAACAATGAGCAGTTCTTC. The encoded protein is CAIRNQLTSHPNNEQFF.